Presented here are 20 T cell receptor beta chains from one specimen sequenced in a study of T cells in women clearing cervical HPV infection. Sequenced by immunoSEQ multiplex PCR; TCRdb stores in-frame clones only, minus some. In all, the sample yields tens of thousands of clones. The sequenced sample consisted of blood buffy coat. These receptors were taken from a woman aged 18-69 years with a cervical HPV16 infection that either progressed to CIN3+ or cleared (not recorded which).

As regards this clone: The sequence runs out 3 residues before the end of the CDR3; the remainder is reconstructed from the germline J gene. The chain recombines TRBV7-9 with TRBJ2-3; 10 bases are shared with TRBD1. The CDR3 contains 14 residues. Germline V gives CDR1 SEHNR, CDR2 FQNEAQ (reference sequence). CDR3 region: CASSLTGGTETQYF. The covered CDR3 bases are TGTGCCAGCAGCCTGACAGGGGGCACGGAGACG.

As concerns this clone: The CDR3 end lies 3 residues beyond the end of the read and is filled in from the germline J gene. The chain uses TRBV6-1 and TRBJ1-1; TRBD1 agrees at 8 bases. CDR1 is MNHNS, CDR2 SASEGT, per germline. This CDR3 contains 14 residues. V lost 4 bases and J lost 4; bases outside the gene matches: 5. CDR3 DNA (partial): TGTGCCAGCAGTGCAGGGGGCGGTGGCACTGAA. Encoded protein: CASSAGGGGTE. The entire CDR3 is CASSAGGGGTEAFF.

Notes on this clone: The read ends 3 residues shy of where the CDR3 ends; the end is completed using the germline J gene. V gene TRBV6-2 or TRBV6-3 combines with J gene TRBJ1-5, with D possibly being TRBD1 (5 bases). The CDR3 is 15 residues long. V lost 2 bases and J 7 bases, leaving 15 bases between the germline ends. Germline assignment: CDR1 MNHEY and CDR2 SVGEGT. The CDR3 loop is CASSYETQGNQPQHF. The covered CDR3 bases are TGTGCCAGCAGTTACGAGACCCAGGGAAACCAGCCC.

For this clone: Sequencing ends 3 residues short of the CDR3 end; the germline J gene provides the rest. This chain links TRBV28 with TRBJ2-3; 7 bases are a match to TRBD2. Germline V gives CDR1 MDHEN, CDR2 SYDVKM. V lost 1 base, J lost 3 bases, and 1 base stayed unmatched. This CDR3 comprises 14 residues. The sequenced CDR3 bases are TGTGCCAGCAGTTTATTTAGCGGGACAGATACG. Amino acids: CASSLFSGTDT. The full CDR3 protein reads CASSLFSGTDTQYF. Supplemented by reference TRBV28 and TRBJ2-3, the full variable domain reads DVKVTQSSRYLVKRTGEKVFLECVQDMDHENMFWYRQDPGLGLRLIYFSYDVKMKEKGDIPEGYSVSREKKERFSLILESASTNQTSMYLCASSLFSGTDTQYFGPGTRLTVL.

For this clone: The missing CDR3 end, 3 residues past where the read stops, is filled in from the germline J gene. This chain links TRBV7-3 with TRBJ2-2; 10 bases fit TRBD2. Trimming removed 11 bases from V and 6 bases from J; junction bases left unmatched: 6. The germline V gene encodes CDR1 SGHTA and CDR2 FQGTGA. This CDR3 has 13 amino acids. CDR3 sequence: CASLAGVAGELFF. CDR3 DNA, as far as it was read: TGTGCCTCTCTAGCGGGAGTCGCCGGGGAG.

Worth noting for this clone: Sequencing ends 3 residues short of the CDR3 end; the germline J gene provides the rest. The chain couples TRBV19 to TRBJ1-2; 8 positions match TRBD1. Germline V gives CDR1 LNHDA, CDR2 SQIVND (reference sequence). The CDR3 runs 14 residues. CDR3 sequence reads: CASNRGGNDNDYTF. The CDR3 bases that were read are TGTGCCAGCAACAGGGGGGGAAATGACAATGAC.

Notes on this clone: The read terminates 3 residues before the CDR3 end, so the remaining end is supplied by the germline J gene. The chain uses TRBV7-3 and TRBJ1-2, with D unresolved. The length of the CDR3 is 14 residues. Looked up from germline, CDR1 is SGHTA and CDR2 is FQGTGA. Trimming took 5 bases from V and 6 from J, leaving 16 bases between them. CDR3 bases read: TGTGCCAGCAGCCTAGGCCCGAACCTAGATGGC. Protein sequence: CASSLGPNLDG. The full CDR3 protein reads CASSLGPNLDGYTF. The full variable domain, its missing parts supplied by reference TRBV7-3 and TRBJ1-2, is GAGVSQTPSNKVTEKGKYVELRCDPISGHTALYWYRQSLGQGPEFLIYFQGTGAADDSGLPNDRFFAVRPEGSVSTLKIQRTERGDSAVYLCASSLGPNLDGYTFGSGTRLTVV.

As regards this clone: The read ends 3 residues before the CDR3 terminus; that terminus is restored from the germline J gene. The chain recombines TRBV13 with TRBJ1-3, with 7 bases matching TRBD1. The germline gives CDR1 PRHDT, CDR2 FYEKMQ (reference sequence). The CDR3 runs 16 residues. Trimming removed 2 bases from V and 1 base from J; junction bases left unmatched: 5. The CDR3 sequence: CASSLTGTASGNTIYF. The CDR3 DNA, read in part, is TGTGCCAGCAGCTTAACCGGGACAGCATCTGGAAACACC.

A note on this clone: The read ends 3 residues before the CDR3 terminus; that terminus is restored from the germline J gene. The V and J genes are TRBV29-1 and TRBJ2-7; 7 bases are a match to TRBD1. With V trimmed by 0 bases and J by 0 bases, 5 bases remained unmatched. Germline V gene lookup returns CDR1 SQVTM and CDR2 ANQGSEA. The CDR3 has 15 residues. CDR3 DNA, as far as it was read: TGCAGCGTTGAAGATCCCCGGGACAGCTCCTACGAG. Amino acids: CSVEDPRDSSYE. The full-length CDR3 reads as CSVEDPRDSSYEQYF.

For this clone: At one boundary the junction diverges from the germline segment, which might be a read error. With the read ending 3 residues before the CDR3 end, the germline J gene is used to fill in that end. Other DNA sequences in the sample encode the same CDR3. The rearrangement joins TRBV6-2 or TRBV6-3 to TRBJ1-2; TRBD1 might be the D (6 bases). CDR3 size: 14 residues. The germline gives CDR1 MNHEY, CDR2 SVGEGT. The CDR3 reads CASSTIQGNYGYTF. CDR3 bases read: TGTGCCAGCAGTACCATCCAGGGGAACTATGGT.

The CDR3 sequence: CASMNSLGTDTQYF. The part of the CDR3 DNA that was read is TGTGCCAGCATGAATAGTCTAGGCACAGATACG. The chain couples TRBV6-4 to TRBJ2-3; D gene uncertain. The read stops 3 residues short of the end of the CDR3; the missing end is completed from the germline J gene. The ends were cut back, 7 bases at V and 1 base at J, with 12 bases in the middle. The length of the CDR3 is 14 residues. Germline CDR1 reads MRHNA; CDR2 reads SNTAGT.

Worth noting for this clone: The CDR3 end falls 3 residues outside the read, so it is completed with the germline J gene. The chain is built from TRBV7-6 and TRBJ1-4; perhaps TRBD1 as D (6 bases). Germline assignment: CDR1 SGHVS and CDR2 FNYEAQ. The CDR3 has 14 amino acids. The DNA read from the CDR3 is TGTGCCAGCAGCTTGGGACACGCGAATTCACCA. It is translated as CASSLGHANSP. The full CDR3 sequence reads CASSLGHANSPLFF.

Details on this clone: One junction end does not reproduce the germline sequence, and a read error may be involved. The CDR3 goes on 3 residues after the read ends, and that part is filled in from the germline J gene. The V and J genes are TRBV4-2 and TRBJ2-7; possibly TRBD2 for D (5 bases). Germline V CDR1 and CDR2: LGHNA, YNFKEQ. CDR3 length: 15 residues. The CDR3 loop reads CASSSTRAVQYEQYF. CDR3 bases read: TGCGCCAGCAGCTCGACGAGGGCAGTTCAATACGAG.

As to this clone: Read data end 3 residues before the CDR3 end; the end is taken from the germline J gene. The chain combines TRBV20-1 with TRBJ2-5; TRBD2 is a possible D gene (6 bases). Trimming cost V 3 bases and J 5 bases, with 13 bases left between them. The length of the CDR3 is 13 residues. The germline V gene has CDR1 DFQATT and CDR2 SNEGSKA (reference sequence). Incomplete CDR3 DNA: TGCAGTGCTAGGTTTGCAGGGAGGGAGACC. It encodes CSARFAGRET. The whole CDR3 protein reads CSARFAGRETQYF.

A word on this clone: The CDR3 end falls 3 residues outside the read, so it is completed with the germline J gene. This sequence joins TRBV2 and TRBJ2-4; possible D gene TRBD1, 6 bases. The CDR3 extends over 15 amino acids. Germline CDR1 and CDR2: SNHLY and FYNNEI. Between the trimmed V and J ends, which lost 6 bases and 0 bases, there was a span of 12 bases. The DNA read from the CDR3 is TGTGCCAGCAGGGCGCCGACAGGAGCCAAAAACATT. Translating it yields CASRAPTGAKNI. The full CDR3 reads CASRAPTGAKNIQYF.

Turning to this clone: The read terminates 3 residues before the CDR3 end, so the remaining end is supplied by the germline J gene. V is TRBV19 and J is TRBJ2-3; D gene unclear. The CDR3 consists of 16 residues. From germline, CDR1 is LNHDA and CDR2 SQIVND (reference sequence). The CDR3 sequence: CASTPYSTLSNQPQYF. The DNA read from the CDR3 is TGTGCCAGTACTCCTTATTCCACCCTTAGCAATCAGCCG.

Regarding this clone: The CDR3 end is not reached by the read, which stops 3 residues before it; the germline J gene fills it in. V gene TRBV6-4 combines with J gene TRBJ2-2; 7 bases match TRBD1. This CDR3 region has 13 residues. The V gene end was trimmed by 5 bases and the J gene end by 4 bases; junction bases not matched to a gene: 1. The germline CDR1 and CDR2 sequences are MRHNA and SNTAGT. CDR3 residues: CASSNRGTGELFF. CDR3 bases read: TGTGCCAGCAGTAACAGGGGCACCGGGGAG.

Concerning this clone: The read ends 3 residues early relative to the CDR3; the germline J gene fills the gap. Other DNA sequences within the sample encode an identical CDR3. The genes are TRBV29-1 and TRBJ2-5; no definite D call. Trimming stripped 2 bases from V and 0 bases from J, with 4 bases between. CDR1 is SQVTM, CDR2 ANQGSEA, per germline. The CDR3 contains 12 residues. CDR3 DNA (partial): TGCAGCGTTGAACGGGACCAAGAGACC. This gives the protein CSVERDQET. The entire CDR3 reads CSVERDQETQYF.

Remarks on this clone: Read data end 3 residues before the CDR3 end; the end is taken from the germline J gene. The chain combines TRBV6-2 or TRBV6-3 with TRBJ1-6, with D perhaps TRBD1 (5 bases). CDR3 length equals 11 residues. The V end was cut by 10 bases, the J end by 11 bases, with 12 bases between. Per germline, CDR1 MNHEY and CDR2 SVGEGT. Incomplete CDR3 DNA: TGTGCCATCCGGATCAGGGCACCC. It specifies CAIRIRAP. The complete CDR3 reads CAIRIRAPLHF.

About this clone: The missing CDR3 end, 3 residues past where the read stops, is filled in from the germline J gene. The J gene is TRBJ2-7, the V gene TRBV7-9; 10 bases fit TRBD1. The CDR3 totals 15 residues. J gave up 1 base and V 3 bases, and 3 bases lay outside the gene matches. In germline, CDR1 is SEHNR, CDR2 FQNEAQ (reference sequence). The covered CDR3 bases are TGTGCCAGCAGCTTTGGGGACAGGGGTTCCTACGAG. Residues: CASSFGDRGSYE. The CDR3 in its entirety is CASSFGDRGSYEQYF.